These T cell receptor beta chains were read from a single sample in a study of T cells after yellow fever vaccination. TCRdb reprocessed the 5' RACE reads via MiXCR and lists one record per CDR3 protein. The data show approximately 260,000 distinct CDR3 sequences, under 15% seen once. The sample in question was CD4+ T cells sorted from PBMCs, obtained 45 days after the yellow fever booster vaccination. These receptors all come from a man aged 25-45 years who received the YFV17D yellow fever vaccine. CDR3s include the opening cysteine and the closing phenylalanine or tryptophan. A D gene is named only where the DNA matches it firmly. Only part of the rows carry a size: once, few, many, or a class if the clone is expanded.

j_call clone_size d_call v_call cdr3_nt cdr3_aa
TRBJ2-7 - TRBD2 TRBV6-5 TGTGCCAGCAGTTACGCGACTAGCGGGAGTTACGAGCAGTACTTC CASSYATSGSYEQYF
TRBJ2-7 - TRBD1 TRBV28 TGTGCCAGCAGTTCGTTGACAGGGGTCCGGGCCTACGAGCAGTACTTC CASSSLTGVRAYEQYF
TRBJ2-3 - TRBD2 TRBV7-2 TGTGCCAGCAGCGGACCAAGCGGGAGTAGCCCAGATACGCAGTATTTT CASSGPSGSSPDTQYF
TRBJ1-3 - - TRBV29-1 TGCAGCGTTGAATTGTACAGTGGAGGACACACCATATATTTT CSVELYSGGHTIYF
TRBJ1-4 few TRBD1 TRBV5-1 TGCGCCAGCAGCTTACACAGACAGGGCACTAATGAAAAACTGTTTTTT CASSLHRQGTNEKLFF
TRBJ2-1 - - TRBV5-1 TGCGCCAGCAGCTTGTTAGGGGGATCGAGTCCCGTTGGCTACAATGAGCAGTTCTTC CASSLLGGSSPVGYNEQFF
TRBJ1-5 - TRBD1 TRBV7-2 TGTGCCAGCAGCTTAGCGGGGACAGGGGTGGATCAGCCCCAGCATTTT CASSLAGTGVDQPQHF
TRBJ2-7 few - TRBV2 TGTGCCAGCAGGACTGGATGGGAGCAGTACTTC CASRTGWEQYF
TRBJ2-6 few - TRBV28 TGTGCCAGCGGTGATGGGGGCTCTGGGGCCAACGTCCTGACTTTC CASGDGGSGANVLTF
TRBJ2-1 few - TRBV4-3 TGCGCCAGCAGCCAAGATACCCGGGCTACGTACCGTGAGCAGTTCTTC CASSQDTRATYREQFF
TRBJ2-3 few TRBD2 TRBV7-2 TGTGCCAGCAGCTTAGAGGTCACTAGCGGGAGTCTAGGGCAGTATTTT CASSLEVTSGSLGQYF
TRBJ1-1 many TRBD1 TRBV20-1 TGCAGTGCTCCGCGTAGGGACAGGGCGAACACTGAAGCTTTCTTT CSAPRRDRANTEAFF
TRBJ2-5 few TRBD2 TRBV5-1 TGCGCCAGCATGAGAGGTCGGGAACTCTTCGCTAGCGGGCAAGAGACCCAGTACTTC CASMRGRELFASGQETQYF
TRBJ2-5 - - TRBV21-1 TGTGCCAGCAGCAAGGACAGATGGAGAGAGACCCAGTACTTC CASSKDRWRETQYF
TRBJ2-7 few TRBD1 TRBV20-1 TGCAGTGCTAGAGACGGACAGGGGGGGGCCTACGAGCAGTACTTC CSARDGQGGAYEQYF
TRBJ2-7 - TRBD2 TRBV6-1 TGTGCCAGCTCAGGAATAGCGGGAGGCTTCAGGGACGAGCAGTACTTC CASSGIAGGFRDEQYF
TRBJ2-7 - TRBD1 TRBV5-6 TGTGCCAGCAGCGCACAGGGGATTTACTCCTACGAGCAGTACTTC CASSAQGIYSYEQYF
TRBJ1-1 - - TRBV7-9 TGTGCCAGCAGGCGGGAGGGAGGGAACACTGAAGCTTTCTTT CASRREGGNTEAFF
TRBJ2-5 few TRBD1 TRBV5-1 TGCGCCAGCAGCAGACAGGGGGCCGGTGAGACCCAGTACTTC CASSRQGAGETQYF
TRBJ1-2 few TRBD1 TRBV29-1 TGCAGCGCCTGGGATCCGGGACAGACTATCTATGGCTACACCTTC CSAWDPGQTIYGYTF
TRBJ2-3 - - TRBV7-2 TGTGCCAGCAGCTTAGGACTAATCTCCCCAGATACGCAGTATTTT CASSLGLISPDTQYF
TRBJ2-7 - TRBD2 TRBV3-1 TGTGCCAGCTGCCAAGGACTAGCGGAATCCTACGAGCAGTACTTC CASCQGLAESYEQYF
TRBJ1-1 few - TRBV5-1 TGCGCCAGCAGCTTGGCCGAGGGTCGAGCTTTCTTT CASSLAEGRAFF
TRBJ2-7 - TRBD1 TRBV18 TGTGCCAGCTCACCACGGTCAGGGGGCAACTACGAGCAGTACTTC CASSPRSGGNYEQYF
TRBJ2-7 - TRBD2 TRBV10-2 TGCGCCAGCAGTTTCGATAGCGGGAGGGCCTCCCACGAGCAGTACTTC CASSFDSGRASHEQYF
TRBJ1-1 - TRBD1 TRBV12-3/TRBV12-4 TGTGCCAGCACCCCACAGGGGGCCCTCTCAACTGAAGCTTTCTTT CASTPQGALSTEAFF
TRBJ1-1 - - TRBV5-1 TGCGCCAGCAGCTTGGAATTGGGGGGTGAAGCTTTCTTT CASSLELGGEAFF
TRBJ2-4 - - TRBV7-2 TGTGCCAGCAGCTTAGCGGAGGCAGATGCCAAAAACATTCAGTACTTC CASSLAEADAKNIQYF
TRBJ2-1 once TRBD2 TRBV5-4 TGTGCCAGCAGCTACTTAAAGCGGGAGCGGTACAATGAGCAGTTCTTC CASSYLKRERYNEQFF
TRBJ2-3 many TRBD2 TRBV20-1 TGCAGTGCACCGCCTCTTGCGGGAGTGGTGGATACGCAGTATTTT CSAPPLAGVVDTQYF
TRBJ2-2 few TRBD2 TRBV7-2 TGTGCCAGCAGCGCCACTAGCGGGAGAAACACCGGGGAGCTGTTTTTT CASSATSGRNTGELFF
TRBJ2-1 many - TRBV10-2 TGCGCCAGCAGTGACCCCTCTTTAGCCTACAATGAGCAGTTCTTC CASSDPSLAYNEQFF
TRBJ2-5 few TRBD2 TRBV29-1 TGCAGCGTTGCTAGCGGGAGCGGGAGAGAGACCCAGTACTTC CSVASGSGRETQYF
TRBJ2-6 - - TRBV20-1 TGCAGTGCATTTCAGGGACTTGGGGCCAACGTCCTGACTTTC CSAFQGLGANVLTF
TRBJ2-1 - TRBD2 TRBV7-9 TGTGCCAGCAGCAAAGACACGGGAGGGTACAATGAGCAGTTCTTC CASSKDTGGYNEQFF
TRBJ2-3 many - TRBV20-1 TGCAGTGCTAGAGAGAGTGTCGGGAGCACAGATACGCAGTATTTT CSARESVGSTDTQYF
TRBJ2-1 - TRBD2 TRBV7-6 TGTGCCAGCAGCTATACTAGCGGCCTCTACAATGAGCAGTTCTTC CASSYTSGLYNEQFF
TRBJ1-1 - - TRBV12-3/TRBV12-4 TGTGCCAGCAGTTTAGTTAGGGCTGAAGCTTTCTTT CASSLVRAEAFF
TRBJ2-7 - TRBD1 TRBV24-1 TGTGCCACCAGTGAAGACCCGGGACAGGGGGCGAGCGAGCAGTACTTC CATSEDPGQGASEQYF
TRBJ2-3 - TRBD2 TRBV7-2 TGTGCCAGCAGCCTCGCGGGAGTGATCCAGATGGATACGCAGTATTTT CASSLAGVIQMDTQYF
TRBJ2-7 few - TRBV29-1 TGCAGCGCTACAGGGTTTGGAGAGCAGTACTTC CSATGFGEQYF
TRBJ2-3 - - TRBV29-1 TGCAGCCTTGGGACCGGGACGGAGCAGTATTTT CSLGTGTEQYF
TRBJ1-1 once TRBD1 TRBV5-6 TGTGCCAGCAGACCTGGACAGGGCCGGTACACTGAAGCTTTCTTT CASRPGQGRYTEAFF
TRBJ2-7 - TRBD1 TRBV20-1 TGCAGTGCTACAGGACAGGGCCACGAGCAGTACTTC CSATGQGHEQYF